Listed here are 19 T cell receptor beta chains from one sample, sequenced in a study of identical twins. TCRdb re-called the 5' RACE reads with MiXCR, one entry per CDR3 protein. The sample lists 200,000 to 250,000 distinct CDR3 sequences; 7.5% were seen once. These data were likewise used in another study, on yellow fever vaccine responses in identical twins.

Sequencing was carried out using memory (CD45RO+) T cells sorted from blood. Receptors were obtained from a young woman in good health.

There are a few counts of this clonotype. The V call is TRBV7-9, the J call TRBJ2-5; 7 bases are shared with TRBD1. V was pared by 6 bases and J by 0 bases, with 7 bases of the junction left unmatched. CDR3 size: 15 residues. Germline CDR1 is SEHNR and CDR2 is FQNEAQ (reference sequence). CDR3 nucleotides: TGTGCCAGCAGTCCAGGGGGAGTGTACCAAGAGACCCAGTACTTC. Translating gives CASSPGGVYQETQYF.

This clonotype was detected many times. This chain uses TRBV12-3 or TRBV12-4 with TRBJ1-1; TRBD1 might be the D (5 bases). Between the trimmed V and J ends, which lost 0 bases and 2 bases, there was a span of 7 bases. The CDR3 is 14 residues long. CDR3 DNA sequence: TGTGCCAGCAGTTTAGCCAGGGTTAACACTGAAGCTTTCTTT. It codes for CASSLARVNTEAFF.

This clonotype was counted ten times or more. CDR3: CASSLDLTSATDTQYF. The CDR3 DNA follows: TGTGCCAGCAGCTTAGACCTTACTAGCGCCACAGATACGCAGTATTTT. This sequence joins TRBV11-2 and TRBJ2-3, with TRBD2 matching over 7 bases. Per the germline V gene, CDR1 is SGHAT and CDR2 is FQNNGV. V lost 0 bases, J lost 2 bases, and 5 bases stayed unmatched. The CDR3 loop spans 16 amino acids.

There are a few counts of this clonotype. The chain is built from TRBV6-1 and TRBJ1-1; unclear D gene. V gave up 6 bases and J gave up 7 bases, with 21 bases separating them. The CDR3 consists of 15 residues. Germline CDR1 MNHNS, CDR2 SASEGT. The chain's CDR3 is CASSLSPDATHEAFF. CDR3 nucleotides: TGTGCCAGCAGCCTAAGCCCCGACGCCACACATGAAGCTTTCTTT.

The chain carries TRBV20-1 and TRBJ2-5, with D uncertain. V was clipped by 0 bases and J by 4 bases, with 12 bases between them. Germline assignment: CDR1 DFQATT and CDR2 SNEGSKA (reference sequence). This CDR3 is built from 14 residues. The CDR3 region has the DNA TGCAGTGCTAGAGATCGTTTGGGAAGAGAGACCCAGTACTTC. Its translation is CSARDRLGRETQYF.

The rearrangement links TRBV2 to TRBJ2-5, with 8 bases that match TRBD1. In germline, CDR1 is SNHLY, CDR2 FYNNEI. V dropped 3 bases and J dropped 5; count of bases not matched to a gene: 2. This CDR3 comprises 13 residues. Written as DNA, the CDR3 is TGTGCCAGCAGTGACAACAGGGGGGAGACCCAGTACTTC. The encoded protein is CASSDNRGETQYF.

This clonotype was found many times. The chain recombines TRBV10-2 with TRBJ2-4, with D tentatively TRBD1 or TRBD2 (6 bases each). This CDR3 comprises 13 residues. Germline CDR1 and CDR2: WSHSY and SAAADI. V lost 6 bases, J lost 3 bases, and 9 bases lay in between. CDR3 loop: CASRGGGKNIQYF. The CDR3 bases are TGCGCCAGCAGGGGGGGCGGCAAAAACATTCAGTACTTC.

This clonotype has ten or more counts. This chain joins TRBV12-3 or TRBV12-4 and TRBJ1-1, with 7 bases that match TRBD1. After removal of 3 bases from V and 10 bases from J, the junction contained 5 bases not matched to a gene. This CDR3 has 12 amino acids. The CDR3 protein is CASSFYRDRAFF. In DNA, the CDR3 is TGTGCCAGCAGTTTTTACCGGGACAGAGCTTTCTTT.

This clonotype was recorded many times. The chain uses TRBV15 and TRBJ1-1; 9 bases line up with TRBD1. Germline CDR1 reads LNHNV; CDR2 reads YYDKDF (reference sequence). The CDR3 is 14 residues long. V lost 5 bases to trimming and J lost 3 bases; unmatched junction nucleotides: 4. The CDR3 sequence is CATSLGQGDTEAFF. CDR3 coding DNA: TGTGCCACCAGCCTGGGACAGGGAGACACTGAAGCTTTCTTT.

This clonotype was observed a handful of times. This chain connects TRBV30 to TRBJ2-3, with 9 bases identical to TRBD2. With V trimmed by 8 bases and J by 2 bases, 14 bases remained unmatched. The CDR3 has 16 residues. Germline V gene sequence: CDR1 GTSNPN, CDR2 SVGIG (reference sequence). The CDR3 DNA follows: TGTGCCGGGGCCCGGGAAGCGGGAGGACTCACAGATACGCAGTATTTT. Translation: CAGAREAGGLTDTQYF.

The chain combines TRBV10-2 with TRBJ2-7; 10 nucleotides line up with TRBD1. Germline values: CDR1 WSHSY, CDR2 SAAADI. The length of the CDR3 is 15 residues. V lost 2 bases to trimming and J lost 4 bases; unmatched junction nucleotides: 5. Written as DNA, the CDR3 is TGCGCCAGCAGTGAGGGAGACAGGGGGCAGTACGAGCAGTACTTC. It codes for CASSEGDRGQYEQYF.

The chain is built from TRBV20-1 and TRBJ1-4; a weak D match, TRBD1 (6 bases). With 0 bases removed from V and 6 bases from J, the gap between germline ends came to 8 bases. The CDR3 is made up of 13 amino acids. Germline V gene sequence: CDR1 DFQATT, CDR2 SNEGSKA (reference sequence). CDR3 amino acids: CSARETGYEKLFF. The DNA for the CDR3 is TGCAGTGCTAGAGAGACAGGATATGAAAAACTGTTTTTT.

This clonotype was recorded at least ten times. This sequence joins TRBV24-1 and TRBJ2-2, with D maybe TRBD1 (6 bases). Deletions cut 9 bases from V and 3 bases from J, with 13 bases between. Germline CDR1 and CDR2: KGHDR and SFDVKD. This CDR3 comprises 14 residues. This chain's CDR3 is CATRRGTDTGELFF. CDR3 nucleotides: TGTGCCACCCGCAGGGGTACCGACACCGGGGAGCTGTTTTTT.

The chain links TRBV5-5 to TRBJ2-7; 10 positions agree with TRBD2. V lost 0 bases to trimming and J lost 6 bases; unmatched junction nucleotides: 6. Germline CDR1 SGHKS, CDR2 YYEKEE (reference sequence). This CDR3 spans 15 amino acids. The CDR3 spells CASSLAGTSVLEQYF. CDR3 nucleotide sequence: TGTGCCAGCAGCTTGGCGGGGACTAGCGTTCTCGAGCAGTACTTC.

This clonotype showed up many times. This chain connects TRBV7-2 to TRBJ2-2; no clear D gene. The CDR3 runs 11 residues. Germline loops: CDR1 SGHTA, CDR2 FQGNSA. V was shortened by 7 bases and J by 7 bases, with 7 bases between the two germline ends. CDR3 in amino acids: CASNGYGELFF. As DNA, the CDR3 is TGTGCCAGCAATGGGTACGGGGAGCTGTTTTTT.

This sequence joins TRBV5-6 and TRBJ2-7, with D possibly TRBD2 on 6 matching bases. V was cut by 7 bases and J by 3 bases, with 20 bases left in between. Germline-derived CDR1 and CDR2 are SGHDT and YYEEEE. The CDR3 covers 15 residues. The CDR3 sequence is CASRRGWAGSYEQYF. Written as DNA, the CDR3 is TGTGCCAGCCGCCGGGGGTGGGCGGGAAGCTACGAGCAGTACTTC.

This clonotype has more than one count but fewer than ten. The chain employs TRBV10-3 and TRBJ2-3; perhaps TRBD2 as D (6 bases). The V gene's germline CDR1 is ENHRY and CDR2 SYGVKD. CDR3 length equals 15 residues. V lost 7 bases and J lost 3, with 17 bases in between. The CDR3 sequence: CAIMSGTSKTDTQYF. The DNA of the CDR3 is TGTGCCATCATGTCAGGGACTTCCAAGACAGATACGCAGTATTTT.

The gene calls are TRBV18 and TRBJ2-1; 7 nucleotides align to TRBD1. Germline CDR1 reads KGHSH; CDR2 reads LQKENI. The J segment lost 5 bases and the V segment lost 4 bases, leaving 14 bases of the junction unmatched. The CDR3 is 17 residues long. CDR3: CASSQQKRGPGNNEQFF. As DNA, the CDR3 is TGTGCCAGCTCACAGCAAAAGAGGGGGCCTGGAAACAATGAGCAGTTCTTC.

The rearrangement uses TRBV7-3 and TRBJ2-6, with D maybe TRBD1 (6 bases). Per germline, CDR1 SGHTA and CDR2 FQGTGA. V lost 4 bases to trimming and J lost 0 bases, with 13 bases between them. The CDR3 runs 17 residues. The DNA of the CDR3 is TGTGCCAGCAGCTACAGGGACGAGAGCTCTGGGGCCAACGTCCTGACTTTC. This codes for CASSYRDESSGANVLTF.